One T cell receptor (beta chain) is described in this entry. The target of this receptor is not known. Per-base qualities were not stored, and no clone one base away is much larger. V and J are truncated by 7 bases and 1 base respectively, leaving an intervening sequence of 10 bases. There are 13 amino acids in the CDR3, from cysteine to phenylalanine inclusive. Only CDR3 DNA remains: 39 bases, in frame from the first base. For CDR1 and CDR2, the germline V gene lists MDHEN and SYDVKM. Using the deep immunoSEQ assay, multiplex PCR amplified TCR CDR3 regions from genomic DNA. For each cell subset, the extracted genomic DNA was distributed evenly across all wells of several immunoSEQ 96-well plates, and each plate served as one replicate. Each replicate PCR for sorted subsets received around 210 ng genomic DNA, equal to roughly 30,000 T cell genomes. The purified libraries were quantified using a Qubit 3.0 fluorometer, sized with a Bioanalyzer 2100, and then quantified again using the KAPA Library Quantification kit. Every immunoSEQ 96-well plate was sequenced on a separate single-read 150-cycle Illumina NextSeq 550 flow cell. The authors' pipeline ran thus. Because only junctional sequences without quality scores were contained in the immunoSEQ output, filtering matching that applied to full-length reads could not be performed. Sequences were annotated with PyIR, a Python wrapper for IgBLAST v1.9, using IMGT germline references to assign V/J genes and CDR3. Reads were filtered out if the reads had weak V/J assignments (E-value above 1e-6), no CDR3, stop codons, out-of-frame junctions, or ambiguous translated residues. V3J clonotypes were defined by identical inferred V gene, J gene, and CDR3 amino acid sequence. Percentage overlap between repertoires was calculated by dividing the number of shared unique clonotypes by the size of the smaller repertoire. Three approaches were used to assess repertoire richness: RTK rarefaction, the Chao1 estimator, and Recon v2.1 estimates of unobserved clonotypes. Generation probabilities were computed with OLGA for all TCRbeta clonotypes obtained by the gDNA method from a few donors. The immuneACCESS repertoire file appears here via TCRdb, limited to in-frame rearrangements. These files lack a portion of the clones; in checked studies, under half of the deficit traces to unresolved V genes, and the cause of the others is not known. V, J and clone size are taken as reported in that table, and D and trimming were inferred from the DNA itself. This sample has some 1,100,000 clones in its table, and around 82% of those were observed once. 0.5% to 0.6% of the sample lies in the top ten.

The donors were healthy, HIV-negative adults with no recently reported acute infections or vaccinations. All donors were Caucasian adults living in Nashville, Tennessee, USA. Magnetic negative selection was used to enrich CD4+ T cells, after which naive cells were positively selected on CD45RA and the negative fraction became the memory subset. Blood was collected by leukapheresis, and PBMCs were isolated by Ficoll-Histopaque density gradient centrifugation and then cryopreserved in liquid nitrogen vapor phase. Analytical flow cytometry was used to check the purity and quantity of each magnetically sorted T cell population. From each sorted fraction, genomic DNA was isolated and quantified by UV absorbance on a Nanodrop 2000c. This specimen comes from a study of shared clonotypes between healthy human individuals (dated by TCRdb to about 2020). Regarding the complete study: A few men and a couple of women, aged 18 to 49 years, made up the cohort. For each donor, three plates each were used for CD4 naive and CD4 memory, two plates were used for CD8 naive, and one plate was used for CD8 memory. Libraries were prepared and TCR repertoires were sequenced by different laboratories using diverse techniques, in order to increase sequencing depth and limit assay-specific biases. To estimate repertoire size and how much clonotypes are shared between individuals, the study performed deep sequencing of blood TCR repertoires from a few healthy adults. Each donor's leukapheresis produced roughly between about 0.9 and 9.5 billion PBMCs. Broad study findings and their caveats: Only blood was sampled, and tissue TCR repertoires likely differ from those in blood. Based on pairwise subsampling, the degree of clonotype sharing among donors was expected to be affected by sequencing depth. The small number of donors limited the genetic and exposure-history diversity represented. Even with the large sequencing depth, rarefaction of the sorted-subset datasets indicated that sequencing was incomplete. When a handful of donors were compared, the shared fraction of clonotypes was around 5% for naive CD4, 3.5% for naive CD8, 2% to 2.5% for memory CD4, and approximately 0.4% for memory CD8. Estimated clonotype richness was generally larger for naive than for memory subsets. Compared with non-shared clonotypes, the clonotypes found in all four sorted-subset donors had higher generation probabilities.

The receptor chain draws on TRBV28 and TRBJ1-2, with the D gene uncertain. The TCR originated in a man between 18 and 29 years old in good health. Some clones in this sample may be carry-over from other donors' samples. The sequenced sample was memory CD4+ T cells from PBMCs. The cell subset or site label, as the study defines it: CD45RA-negative fraction. The CDR3 reads as follows: CASKSGVNYGYTF. Here is the DNA: TGTGCCAGCAAATCCGGCGTTAACTATGGCTACACCTTC.